These T cell receptor beta chains were read from a single sample in a study of T-cell memory formation after mild COVID-19. TCRdb used MiXCR to reprocess the 5' RACE reads, holding one entry per CDR3 protein. The sample comprises approximately 260,000 distinct CDR3 sequences, roughly 15% of which are singletons, and 22% rests with the top ten. Sequenced input: PBMCs or a T cell subset sorted from them (not recorded which). The receptors were sampled from a man in his late teens or twenties who had mild COVID-19 (a few samples of this study predate the infection). Cell type and time point are not known. Both conserved end residues are part of each CDR3. D genes are given only for firm matches. A row's size may be missing; if present it is once, few, many or a size class.

v_call	cdr3_length	d_call	clone_size	j_call	cdr3_nt	cdr3_aa
TRBV3-1	16	TRBD1	NA	TRBJ1-6	TGTGCCAGCAGCCCAGGGACAGTCTCCTATAATTCACCCCTCCACTTT	CASSPGTVSYNSPLHF
TRBV20-1	15	NA	few	TRBJ1-4	TGCAGTGCTCCACCGGATGGGGCAACTAATGAAAAACTGTTTTTT	CSAPPDGATNEKLFF
TRBV6-2/TRBV6-3	19	NA	few	TRBJ1-5	TGTGCCAGCAGTTGGACAGTGCCTATAGGCGTGAATAGCAATCAGCCCCAGCATTTT	CASSWTVPIGVNSNQPQHF
TRBV27	15	NA	few	TRBJ1-2	TGTGCCAGCAGCCCGACGGGGGCGGTTCACTATGGCTACACCTTC	CASSPTGAVHYGYTF
TRBV24-1	15	NA	NA	TRBJ2-2	TGTGCCCCCGAAATTGGACGGCCAAACACCGGGGAGCTGTTTTTT	CAPEIGRPNTGELFF
TRBV29-1	12	NA	NA	TRBJ2-7	TGCAGCGTTGAAGACAGAAACTACGAGCAGTACTTC	CSVEDRNYEQYF
TRBV11-2	16	NA	many	TRBJ2-5	TGTGCCAGCAGCTTAGTAAGACTATCGGGGCAAGAGACCCAGTACTTC	CASSLVRLSGQETQYF
TRBV10-3	14	TRBD1	NA	TRBJ1-2	TGTGCCATCAGAGGGACAGGGTTTACTGGCGGCTACACCTTC	CAIRGTGFTGGYTF
TRBV20-1	12	NA	many	TRBJ1-2	TGCAGTGCCAGATGGGGGAACTATGGCTACACCTTC	CSARWGNYGYTF
TRBV12-3/TRBV12-4	15	NA	NA	TRBJ2-2	TGTGCCAGCAGCCATACAACCACGAACACCGGGGAGCTGTTTTTT	CASSHTTTNTGELFF
TRBV13	15	NA	NA	TRBJ2-7	TGTGCCAGCAGCTTCTCATCTACAGGGAACTACGAGCAGTACTTC	CASSFSSTGNYEQYF
TRBV20-1	14	NA	few	TRBJ1-6	TGCAGTGCCGAGGGAGGGTTTACGAATTCACCCCTCCACTTT	CSAEGGFTNSPLHF
TRBV11-2	12	NA	many	TRBJ2-1	TGTGCCATCCGGACTAATCTCGATGAGCAGTTCTTC	CAIRTNLDEQFF
TRBV18	12	NA	NA	TRBJ2-3	TGTGCCAGCTCATCAGGGCTGGATACGCAGTATTTT	CASSSGLDTQYF
TRBV6-4	14	TRBD1	NA	TRBJ2-2	TGTGCCAGCAGTGAGGGACAGCTAACCGGGGAGCTGTTTTTT	CASSEGQLTGELFF
TRBV6-2/TRBV6-3	14	TRBD1	NA	TRBJ2-7	TGTGCCAGCAGCTCCGGGACAGGGATATACGAGCAGTACTTC	CASSSGTGIYEQYF
TRBV4-1	14	NA	NA	TRBJ2-7	TGCGCCAGCAGCCAAGGTCCTATCGGGTACGAGCAGTACTTC	CASSQGPIGYEQYF
TRBV6-5	15	NA	NA	TRBJ1-4	TGTGCCAGCAGTTACTCGCTGGAAACTAATGAAAAACTGTTTTTT	CASSYSLETNEKLFF
TRBV7-6	13	NA	medium-sized	TRBJ2-3	TGTGCCAGCAGCTTAGGGGCCGGGGCTGCGCAGTATTTT	CASSLGAGAAQYF
TRBV5-1	16	NA	NA	TRBJ2-1	TGCGCCAGCAGCTTGGCAGGCGGGGTCAACTACAATGAGCAGTTCTTC	CASSLAGGVNYNEQFF
TRBV6-2/TRBV6-3	15	NA	NA	TRBJ1-3	TGTGCCAGCAGTTCGGCGTTTCACTCTGGAAACACCATATATTTT	CASSSAFHSGNTIYF
TRBV3-1	16	NA	NA	TRBJ2-1	TGTGCCAGCAGCCCTGATCTGGGCAGGGCCTACAATGAGCAGTTCTTC	CASSPDLGRAYNEQFF
TRBV6-1	13	NA	few	TRBJ1-5	TGTGCCAGCAGCACAGCAGGGCTTCAGCCCCAGCATTTT	CASSTAGLQPQHF
TRBV7-9	13	NA	few	TRBJ1-2	TGTGCCAGCAGCGTATCGGGCCTGGAGGGCTACACCTTC	CASSVSGLEGYTF
TRBV7-2	14	NA	NA	TRBJ1-1	TGTGCCAGCAGCTCCACTTCGTGGAACACTGAAGCTTTCTTT	CASSSTSWNTEAFF
TRBV6-2/TRBV6-3	15	NA	few	TRBJ1-5	TGTGCCAGCATTAACGGAGGGGCAAGCAATCAGCCCCAGCATTTT	CASINGGASNQPQHF
TRBV5-5	14	NA	few	TRBJ2-4	TGTGCCAGCAGCTTGTTTTTACAGCAAAACATTCAGTACTTC	CASSLFLQQNIQYF
TRBV6-6	14	NA	few	TRBJ2-3	TGTGCCAGCAGTTATAGGGGGTACACAGATACGCAGTATTTT	CASSYRGYTDTQYF
TRBV4-1	16	NA	NA	TRBJ2-1	TGCGCCAGCAGCTCAATACAGGGTTCCTCCTACAATGAGCAGTTCTTC	CASSSIQGSSYNEQFF
TRBV11-1	17	TRBD2	few	TRBJ2-1	TGTGCCAGCAGCCTCGGGGTAGCGGGGGGTCACTACAATGAGCAGTTCTTC	CASSLGVAGGHYNEQFF
TRBV7-2	14	NA	few	TRBJ1-4	TGTGCCAGCAGCCCATTCCTAGGGGATGAAAAACTGTTTTTT	CASSPFLGDEKLFF
TRBV6-2/TRBV6-3	21	NA	NA	TRBJ1-1	TGTGCCAGCAGTTACTGGTTTGGGACTACGATGGCCGGCCAGGCGAACACTGAAGCTTTCTTT	CASSYWFGTTMAGQANTEAFF
TRBV4-1	13	TRBD1	few	TRBJ1-6	TGCGCCAGCAGCCTCGGGACAGTCTCACCCCTCCACTTT	CASSLGTVSPLHF
TRBV7-8	14	TRBD2	NA	TRBJ2-3	TGTGCCAGCAGCTTAGGCGGGGGGAGTTATACGCAGTATTTT	CASSLGGGSYTQYF
TRBV12-3/TRBV12-4	13	NA	few	TRBJ2-7	TGTGCCAGCAGTGGGAATTTCTCCTACGAGCAGTACTTC	CASSGNFSYEQYF
TRBV6-2/TRBV6-3	11	NA	NA	TRBJ2-3	TGTGCCAGCAGTCGCTTAGATACGCAGTATTTT	CASSRLDTQYF
TRBV5-5	14	NA	few	TRBJ2-1	TGTGCCAGCAGCTTACGGGCTAGCGACAATGAGCAGTTCTTC	CASSLRASDNEQFF
TRBV7-3	16	TRBD1	NA	TRBJ1-6	TGTGCCAGCAGCCTATCGTCCGGGACAGGGGGTTCACCCCTCCACTTT	CASSLSSGTGGSPLHF
TRBV5-1	14	TRBD1	NA	TRBJ1-1	TGCGCCAGCAGGGCCGGGACAGGGTGGACTGAAGCTTTCTTT	CASRAGTGWTEAFF
TRBV29-1	12	NA	NA	TRBJ1-3	TGCAGCGTTGAAACCGCAGGAAACACCATATATTTT	CSVETAGNTIYF
TRBV5-1	15	NA	few	TRBJ1-6	TGCGCCAGCAGCCCCAGTCGCTCCTATAATTCACCCCTCCACTTT	CASSPSRSYNSPLHF
TRBV24-1	13	NA	NA	TRBJ1-5	TGTGCCACCAGTGGGTCCGGTAGTCAGCCCCAGCATTTT	CATSGSGSQPQHF
TRBV2	13	TRBD1	many	TRBJ2-2	TGTGCCAGCAGGGGACAGGGAGGCGGGGAGCTGTTTTTT	CASRGQGGGELFF
TRBV7-6	13	NA	few	TRBJ2-7	TGTGCCAGCAGCTTAGCGCTTCCGGGCGAGCAGTACTTC	CASSLALPGEQYF
TRBV9	13	NA	few	TRBJ1-2	TGTGCCAGCAGCCCTGGACAGCAGTGGGGCTACACCTTC	CASSPGQQWGYTF
TRBV7-2	14	TRBD1	NA	TRBJ1-2	TGTGCCAGCAGCTCCCCAGGGGGGATTAATGGCTACACCTTC	CASSSPGGINGYTF
TRBV3-1	13	NA	NA	TRBJ2-1	TGTGCCAGCAGCCTTAGGGCTTCCGGGATGAAGTTCTTC	CASSLRASGMKFF
TRBV5-8	15	NA	few	TRBJ2-3	TGTGCCAGCAGCTCCGGGACCCAGGTGGAAGATACGCAGTATTTT	CASSSGTQVEDTQYF
TRBV6-2/TRBV6-3	15	NA	NA	TRBJ1-1	TGTGCCAGCAGTTACCATGGGGCTGTTCGTACTGAAGCTTTCTTT	CASSYHGAVRTEAFF
TRBV29-1	11	NA	NA	TRBJ2-5	TGCAGCGTTGAAGACTACGAGACCCAGTACTTC	CSVEDYETQYF
TRBV4-3	18	TRBD2	few	TRBJ2-1	TGCGCCAGCAGCCCGGGACTAGCGGGGGCCCGCTCCTACAATGAGCAGTTCTTC	CASSPGLAGARSYNEQFF
TRBV7-3	16	TRBD2	many	TRBJ2-1	TGTGCCAGCAGCCTAGGGACTAGCGGTGGCTACAATGAGCAGTTCTTC	CASSLGTSGGYNEQFF
TRBV19	15	NA	few	TRBJ1-6	TGTGCCAGTAGCCTATTTACAGGGACCGATTCACCCCTCCACTTT	CASSLFTGTDSPLHF
TRBV5-1	15	NA	few	TRBJ2-2	TGCGCCAGCAGCTTGGGTGGCGGTCCCCCCGGGGAGCTGTTTTTT	CASSLGGGPPGELFF
TRBV4-1	18	NA	NA	TRBJ2-2	TGCGCCAGCAGCCAAGAAAGTCCACTCGCTGCGAACACCGGGGAGCTGTTTTTT	CASSQESPLAANTGELFF